What follows are 7 T cell receptor beta chains derived from one specimen sequenced in a study of blood T cell repertoires in COVID-19. TCRdb's table, derived via immunoSEQ multiplex PCR, lists solely in-frame clones and lacks some. This table holds a few hundred thousand clones, 80% to 90% found once. Input material: PBMCs or T cells enriched from blood (not recorded which). Receptors were obtained from a man younger than 40 with acute COVID-19.

V usage is TRBV2 and J usage is TRBJ1-4, with 7 bases lining up with TRBD1. Germline CDR1 and CDR2: SNHLY and FYNNEI. Losses at the gene ends were 4 bases for V and 2 bases for J; bases not matched to a gene: 4. The CDR3 runs 15 residues. CDR3: CASSVSTGTNEKLFF. In nucleotides, the CDR3 is TGTGCCAGCAGTGTATCGACAGGGACTAATGAAAAACTGTTTTTT.

V gene TRBV5-1 combines with J gene TRBJ1-2, with a possible D match to TRBD1 (6 bases). This CDR3 is built from 12 residues. In germline, CDR1 is SGHRS, CDR2 YFSETQ. Trimming removed 4 bases from V and 5 bases from J, with 9 bases in between. Written as DNA, the CDR3 is TGCGCCAGCAGCCCGGACAGATATGGCTACACCTTC. Protein sequence: CASSPDRYGYTF.

The chain is built from TRBV29-1 and TRBJ1-2; maybe TRBD1 (5 bases). The CDR3 loop spans 13 amino acids. V shed 7 bases and J shed 1 base, with 13 bases lying between them. Germline values: CDR1 SQVTM, CDR2 ANQGSEA. The CDR3 reads CSGIKTGNYGYTF. CDR3 nucleotide sequence: TGCAGCGGGATAAAAACAGGTAACTATGGCTACACCTTC.

The V call is TRBV5-6, the J call TRBJ2-2, with D perhaps matching TRBD1 (6 bases). CDR3 length: 15 residues. V lost 0 bases, J lost 2 bases, and 8 bases lay in between. Germline lookup yields CDR1 SGHDT and CDR2 YYEEEE. CDR3 amino acids: CASSLVGGNTGELFF. CDR3 DNA: TGTGCCAGCAGCTTGGTAGGGGGTAACACCGGGGAGCTGTTTTTT.

This chain joins TRBV28 and TRBJ1-1; 8 positions agree with TRBD1. Germline CDR1 and CDR2: MDHEN and SYDVKM. V lost 5 bases, J lost 10 bases, and 12 bases stayed unmatched. The CDR3 extends over 14 amino acids. DNA for the CDR3: TGTGCCAGCAGTCCCTCGACAGGGGTTTATGGAGCTTTCTTT. It translates to CASSPSTGVYGAFF.

This rearrangement joins TRBV5-1 to TRBJ1-1; tentative D call: TRBD1 (6 bases). This CDR3 is built from 17 residues. Germline CDR1 and CDR2: SGHRS and YFSETQ. The germline V and J ends were trimmed by 1 base and 0 bases, with 16 bases remaining between them. CDR3: CASSLRGITSMNTEAFF. In nucleotides, the CDR3 is TGCGCCAGCAGCTTGAGGGGGATTACTTCCATGAACACTGAAGCTTTCTTT.

The CDR3 loop is CASSPQISGNTIYF. The CDR3 nucleotides read TGTGCCAGCAGCCCCCAGATATCTGGAAACACCATATATTTT. The chain carries TRBV7-2 and TRBJ1-3; D is unresolved. CDR3 size: 14 residues. Germline V lookup: CDR1 SGHTA, CDR2 FQGNSA. Trimming left V 5 bases short and J 1 base short, with 9 bases between.